The 8 T cell receptor beta chains in this list originate from one sample, sequenced in a study of shared T cell receptors in the human thymus. Assay used: immunoSEQ multiplex PCR; TCRdb lists only in-frame clones, some missing. Of fewer than 700,000 clones listed, around 87% were seen once; the top ten hold over 0.008%. The same data also went into a second study, on human thymus T cells.

Sequencing was done on a sample of thymocytes. Receptors were obtained from a boy younger than two with a congenital heart defect.

In this sample, this clone turned up once. The CDR3 bases are TGTGCCAGCAGCTTGTCAGGGGGGAGTAGCGACGAGCAGTACTTC. It is translated as CASSLSGGSSDEQYF. This chain links TRBV7-2 with TRBJ2-7; weak D call: TRBD1 (7 bases). Germline CDR1 reads SGHTA; CDR2 reads FQGNSA. Trimming cost V 3 bases and J 5 bases, with 17 bases left between them. This CDR3 comprises 15 residues.

The gene calls are TRBV28 and TRBJ2-7; perhaps TRBD2 as D (6 bases). V was clipped by 6 bases and J by 1 base, with 10 bases between them. Per germline, CDR1 MDHEN and CDR2 SYDVKM. The CDR3 extends over 13 amino acids. In nucleotides, the CDR3 is TGTGCCAGCAGCTACAGCGGGTCCTACGAGCAGTACTTC. Amino acid sequence: CASSYSGSYEQYF. Looking up the rest from reference TRBV28 and TRBJ2-7 gives the full variable domain: DVKVTQSSRYLVKRTGEKVFLECVQDMDHENMFWYRQDPGLGLRLIYFSYDVKMKEKGDIPEGYSVSREKKERFSLILESASTNQTSMYLCASSYSGSYEQYFGPGTRLTVT.

This clone was counted a few times. The chain links TRBV6-1 to TRBJ2-5, with a tentative D call TRBD2 (6 bases). Trimming cost V 2 bases and J 5 bases, with 12 bases left between them. There are 14 residues in the CDR3. In germline, CDR1 is MNHNS, CDR2 SASEGT. CDR3 sequence (DNA): TGTGCCAGCAGTGAATGGGTAGGGAGGGAGACCCAGTACTTC. It yields the protein CASSEWVGRETQYF.

The chain has TRBV25-1 and TRBJ1-3; TRBD1 aligns across 7 bases. V was pared by 5 bases and J by 3 bases, with 7 bases of the junction left unmatched. CDR3 length: 15 amino acids. Germline V gene lookup returns CDR1 MGHDK and CDR2 SYGVNS. The CDR3 region is CASSPRAGGGNTIYF. The CDR3 coding sequence is TGTGCCAGCAGTCCCCGGGCAGGGGGTGGAAACACCATATATTTT.

This clone has just one count. V gene TRBV27 combines with J gene TRBJ2-7; D is perhaps TRBD1 (6 bases). The CDR3 runs 13 residues. From germline, CDR1 is MNHEY and CDR2 SMNVEV (reference sequence). V was trimmed by 5 bases and J by 3 bases, leaving 11 bases between them. The CDR3 loop is CASSTGQYYEQYF. The CDR3 bases are TGTGCCAGCAGTACCGGACAGTACTACGAGCAGTACTTC.

This rearrangement joins TRBV4-3 to TRBJ1-2; TRBD1 matches 7 bases. The CDR3 runs 15 residues. CDR1 and CDR2 (germline): LGHNA, YSLEER. The junction had 9 bases not matched to a gene; V was cut back by 3 bases and J by 5 bases. The CDR3 sequence is CASSQVNRGPYGYTF. CDR3 DNA: TGCGCCAGCAGCCAGGTAAACAGGGGACCTTATGGCTACACCTTC.

This clone has a handful of counts. The CDR3 spells CASSQTYREQFF. The CDR3 region has the DNA TGTGCCAGCAGTCAGACTTACAGGGAGCAGTTCTTC. The chain has TRBV14 and TRBJ2-1, with D perhaps matching TRBD1 (5 bases). Per the germline V gene, CDR1 is SGHDN and CDR2 is FVKESK. This CDR3 has 12 amino acids. V shed 6 bases and J shed 10 bases, with 13 bases lying between them.

This chain joins TRBV19 and TRBJ1-5; 7 nucleotides line up with TRBD1. This CDR3 is built from 14 residues. V gave up 6 bases and J gave up 5 bases; unmatched junction bases: 7. The germline V gene encodes CDR1 LNHDA and CDR2 SQIVND (reference sequence). This CDR3 reads CASREDREDQPQHF. The CDR3 nucleotides are TGTGCCAGTAGAGAAGACAGGGAAGATCAGCCCCAGCATTTT. The whole variable domain, remainder taken from reference TRBV19 and TRBJ1-5, is DGGITQSPKYLFRKEGQNVTLSCEQNLNHDAMYWYRQDPGQGLRLIYYSQIVNDFQKGDIAEGYSVSREKKESFPLTVTSAQKNPTAFYLCASREDREDQPQHFGDGTRLSIL.